This T cell receptor beta chain emerged from a study of blood T cell repertoires in COVID-19. Background on the study: Sources were T cells, B-cell-depleted T cells, or PBMCs; the material itself was cDNA or gDNA.

The CDR3 consists of 15 residues. J gave up 7 bases and V 5 bases, and 6 bases lay outside the gene matches. Germline values: CDR1 MDHEN, CDR2 SYDVKM. Profiled with immunoSEQ multiplex PCR; TCRdb holds only in-frame clones, not every one. The sample has 35,000 to 45,000 clones, about 90% seen once. The source of this sequence is a man aged 45-65 years with active COVID-19. The chain carries TRBV28 and TRBJ2-1; 12 nucleotides agree with TRBD1. Sequenced sample: peripheral blood. Written as DNA, the CDR3 is TGTGCCAGCAGTAAAGGGGGACAGGGGGCAAATGAGCAGTTCTTC. Translation: CASSKGGQGANEQFF.